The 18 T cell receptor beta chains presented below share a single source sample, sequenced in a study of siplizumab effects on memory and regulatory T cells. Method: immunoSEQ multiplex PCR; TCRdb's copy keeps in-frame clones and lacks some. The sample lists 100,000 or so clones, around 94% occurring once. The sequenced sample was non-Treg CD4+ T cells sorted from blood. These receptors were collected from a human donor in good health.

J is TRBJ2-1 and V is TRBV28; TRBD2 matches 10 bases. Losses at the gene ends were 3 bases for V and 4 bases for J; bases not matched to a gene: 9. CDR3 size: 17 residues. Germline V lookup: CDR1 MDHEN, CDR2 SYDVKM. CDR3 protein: CASSFLSSGSVYNEQFF. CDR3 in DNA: TGTGCCAGCAGTTTCCTATCTAGCGGGAGTGTGTACAATGAGCAGTTCTTC.

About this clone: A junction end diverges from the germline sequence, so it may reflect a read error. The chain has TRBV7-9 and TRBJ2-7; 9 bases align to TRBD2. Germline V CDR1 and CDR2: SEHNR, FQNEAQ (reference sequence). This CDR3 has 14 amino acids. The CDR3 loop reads CASSLAGLSYEQYF. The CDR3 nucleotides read TGTGCCAGCAGCCTAGCGGGACTCTCCTACGAGCAGTACTTC.

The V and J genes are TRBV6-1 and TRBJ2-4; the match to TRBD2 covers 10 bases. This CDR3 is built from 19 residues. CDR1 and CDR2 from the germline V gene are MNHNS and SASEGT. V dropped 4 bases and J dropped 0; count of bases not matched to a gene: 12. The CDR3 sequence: CASSGQSGRGPLAKNIQYF. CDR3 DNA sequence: TGTGCCAGCAGTGGACAAAGCGGGAGGGGGCCGTTAGCCAAAAACATTCAGTACTTC.

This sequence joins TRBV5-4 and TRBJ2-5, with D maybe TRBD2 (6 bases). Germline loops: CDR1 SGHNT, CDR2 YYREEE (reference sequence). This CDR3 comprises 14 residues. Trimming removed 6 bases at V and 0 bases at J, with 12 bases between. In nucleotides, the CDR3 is TGTGCCAGCACCAGGCGGGGAAACCAAGAGACCCAGTACTTC. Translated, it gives CASTRRGNQETQYF.

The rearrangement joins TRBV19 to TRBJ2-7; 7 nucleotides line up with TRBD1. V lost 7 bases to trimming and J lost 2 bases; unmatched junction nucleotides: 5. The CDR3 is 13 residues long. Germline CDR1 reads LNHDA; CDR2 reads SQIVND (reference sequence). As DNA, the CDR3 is TGTGCCAGTATGACAGGGCACCCCTACGAGCAGTACTTC. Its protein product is CASMTGHPYEQYF.

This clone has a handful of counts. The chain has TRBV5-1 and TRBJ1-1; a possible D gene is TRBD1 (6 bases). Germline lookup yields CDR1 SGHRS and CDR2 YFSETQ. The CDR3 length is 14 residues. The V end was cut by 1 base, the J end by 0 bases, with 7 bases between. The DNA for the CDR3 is TGCGCCAGCAGCTTGACAGGGATGAACACTGAAGCTTTCTTT. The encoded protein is CASSLTGMNTEAFF.

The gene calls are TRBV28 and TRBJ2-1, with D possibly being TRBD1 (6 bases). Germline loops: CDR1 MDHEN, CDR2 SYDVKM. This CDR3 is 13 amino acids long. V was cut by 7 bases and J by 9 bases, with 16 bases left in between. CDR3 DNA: TGTGCCAGCAATATCTTAGCCAGGGGTGAGCAGTTCTTC. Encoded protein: CASNILARGEQFF.

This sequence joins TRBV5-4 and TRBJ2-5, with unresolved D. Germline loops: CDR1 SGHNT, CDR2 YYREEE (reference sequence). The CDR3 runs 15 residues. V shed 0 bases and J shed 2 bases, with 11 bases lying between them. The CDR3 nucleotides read TGTGCCAGCAGCTTGGTCGTGGGGTCGCAAGAGACCCAGTACTTC. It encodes CASSLVVGSQETQYF.

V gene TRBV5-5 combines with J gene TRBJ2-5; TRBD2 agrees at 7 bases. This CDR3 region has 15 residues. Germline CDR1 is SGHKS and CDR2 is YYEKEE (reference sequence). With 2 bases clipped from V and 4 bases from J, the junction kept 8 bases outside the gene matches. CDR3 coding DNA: TGTGCCAGCAGCTTCTCAGCGGGGAGGGGAGAGACCCAGTACTTC. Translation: CASSFSAGRGETQYF.

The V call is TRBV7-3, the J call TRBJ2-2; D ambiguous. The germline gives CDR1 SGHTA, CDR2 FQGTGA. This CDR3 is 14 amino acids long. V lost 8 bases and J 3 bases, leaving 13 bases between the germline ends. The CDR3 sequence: CASRRLKDTGELFF. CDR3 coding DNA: TGTGCCAGCCGTAGATTAAAGGACACCGGGGAGCTGTTTTTT.

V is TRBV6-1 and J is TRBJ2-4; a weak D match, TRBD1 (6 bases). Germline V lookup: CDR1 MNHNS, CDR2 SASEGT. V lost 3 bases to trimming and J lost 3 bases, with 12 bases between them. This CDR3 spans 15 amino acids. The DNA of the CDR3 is TGTGCCAGCAGTGAGATGGACAGCCGCAAAAACATTCAGTACTTC. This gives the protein CASSEMDSRKNIQYF.

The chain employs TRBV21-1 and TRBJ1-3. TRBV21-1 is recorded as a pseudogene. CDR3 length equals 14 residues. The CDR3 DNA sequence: TGTGCCAGAAAGGGATTATCACCTGGAAACACCATATATTTT. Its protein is CARKGLSPGNTIYF.

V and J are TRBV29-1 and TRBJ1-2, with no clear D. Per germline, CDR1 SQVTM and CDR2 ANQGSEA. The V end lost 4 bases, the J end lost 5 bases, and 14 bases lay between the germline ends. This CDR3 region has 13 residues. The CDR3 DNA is TGCAGCGTTGCGGAACGGGATTTTTATGGCTACACCTTC. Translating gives CSVAERDFYGYTF.

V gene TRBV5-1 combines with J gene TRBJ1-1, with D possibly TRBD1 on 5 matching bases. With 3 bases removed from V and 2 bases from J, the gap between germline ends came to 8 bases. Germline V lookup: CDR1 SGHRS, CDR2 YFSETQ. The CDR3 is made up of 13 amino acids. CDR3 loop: CASSSTGNTEAFF. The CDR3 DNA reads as TGCGCCAGCAGCTCTACAGGAAACACTGAAGCTTTCTTT.

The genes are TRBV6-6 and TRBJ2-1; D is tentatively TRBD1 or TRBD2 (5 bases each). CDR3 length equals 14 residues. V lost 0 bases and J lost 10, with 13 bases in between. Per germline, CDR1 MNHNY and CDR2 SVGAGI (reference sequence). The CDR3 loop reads CASSYSRGEGEQFF. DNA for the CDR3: TGTGCCAGCAGTTACTCGAGGGGAGAAGGGGAGCAGTTCTTC.

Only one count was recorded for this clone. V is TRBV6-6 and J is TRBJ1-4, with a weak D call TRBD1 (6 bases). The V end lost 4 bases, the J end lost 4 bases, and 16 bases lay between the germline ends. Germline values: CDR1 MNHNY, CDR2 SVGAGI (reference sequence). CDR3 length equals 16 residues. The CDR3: CASSSQGSRNNEKLFF. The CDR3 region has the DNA TGTGCCAGCAGTTCACAGGGTAGTAGGAATAATGAAAAACTGTTTTTT.

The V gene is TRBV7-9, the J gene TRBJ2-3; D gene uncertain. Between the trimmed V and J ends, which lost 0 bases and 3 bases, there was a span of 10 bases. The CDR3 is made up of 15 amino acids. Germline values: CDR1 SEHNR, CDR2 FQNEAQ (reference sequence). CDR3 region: CASSLASLPTDTQYF. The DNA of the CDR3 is TGTGCCAGCAGCTTAGCGTCTCTACCAACAGATACGCAGTATTTT.

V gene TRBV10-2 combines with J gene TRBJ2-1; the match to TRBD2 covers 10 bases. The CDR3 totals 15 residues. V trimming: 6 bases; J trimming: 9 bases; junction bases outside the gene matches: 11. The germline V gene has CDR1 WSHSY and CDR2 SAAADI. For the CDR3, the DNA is TGCGCCAGCAGCCTTCTAGCGGGAGAACTCAGTGAGCAGTTCTTC. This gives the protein CASSLLAGELSEQFF.